The 4 T cell receptor beta chains given below trace back to one sample, sequenced in a study of T cell responses to AZD1222 COVID-19 vaccine. The assay was immunoSEQ multiplex PCR, and TCRdb's table has in-frame clones only and misses some. The profile shows some 130,000 clones, about four fifths of them singletons. The sample here was peripheral blood, taken on day 0 of AZD1222 vaccination. These receptors all stem from an adult in good health.

This clone was counted between two and nine times. In nucleotides, the CDR3 is TGTGCCATCGGGGGGTGGGCGGAATACAATGAGCAGTTCTTC. Amino acid sequence: CAIGGWAEYNEQFF. The chain carries TRBV6-5 and TRBJ2-1; 7 bases are a match to TRBD2. This CDR3 is built from 14 residues. Germline CDR1 MNHEY, CDR2 SVGAGI. Unmatched junction bases numbered 10, after V lost 10 bases and J lost 4 bases.

V is TRBV13 and J is TRBJ2-7, with 13 bases aligning to TRBD2. After removal of 5 bases from V and 0 bases from J, the junction contained 7 bases not matched to a gene. The germline V gene has CDR1 PRHDT and CDR2 FYEKMQ (reference sequence). This CDR3 has 17 residues. CDR3 bases: TGTGCCAGCAGCCGGGGACTAGCGGGGTTGCTCTCCTACGAGCAGTACTTC. It encodes CASSRGLAGLLSYEQYF.

The rearrangement joins TRBV20-1 to TRBJ2-7; D unclear. CDR3 length equals 14 residues. The V gene's germline CDR1 is DFQATT and CDR2 SNEGSKA (reference sequence). The V gene lost 3 bases and the J gene lost 0 bases, with 12 bases spanning the gap. Written as DNA, the CDR3 is TGCAGTGCTAGTCGGCTAGGTCCCTCCTACGAGCAGTACTTC. It encodes CSASRLGPSYEQYF.

Here the CDR3 reads CASSLSGRNTEAFF. In DNA, the CDR3 is TGTGCCAGCAGTTTATCCGGGAGGAACACTGAAGCTTTCTTT. J is TRBJ1-1 and V is TRBV28; D remains unclear. Trimming cost V 1 base and J 1 base, with 7 bases left between them. The CDR3 contains 14 residues. Germline V gene lookup returns CDR1 MDHEN and CDR2 SYDVKM.